What follows is one TCR beta chain and its context. Antigen unknown. Each CDR3 protein is one row after TCRdb ran MiXCR on the 5' RACE reads. The data contain some 120,000 distinct CDR3 sequences, 15% to 20% of them singletons. The CDR3 spans 14 residues. Germline assignment: CDR1 LNHDA and CDR2 SQIVND (reference sequence). Trimming took off 3 bases at V and 1 base at J, with 7 bases between the two ends. This entry is derived from a study of T-cell memory formation after mild COVID-19. Study-level points and caveats: Pre-infection memory harbored some responding clones, suggesting cross-reactive memory joined. Largely, contracting CD4+ clones fell within CM and EM, and contracting CD8+ clones within EMRA. Contracting clones, day 15 to 85, had balanced CD4/CD8, and later expanders favored CD4+.

The sample was PBMCs or a T cell subset sorted from them (not recorded which). This TCR derives from a man in his late teens or twenties who had mild COVID-19 (a few samples of this study predate the infection). Cell type and time point are not known. The chain couples TRBV19 to TRBJ1-5; perhaps TRBD1 as D (5 bases). The CDR3 DNA is TGTGCCAGTAGTATCTGGGACAGCAATCAGCCCCAGCATTTT. Protein sequence: CASSIWDSNQPQHF.